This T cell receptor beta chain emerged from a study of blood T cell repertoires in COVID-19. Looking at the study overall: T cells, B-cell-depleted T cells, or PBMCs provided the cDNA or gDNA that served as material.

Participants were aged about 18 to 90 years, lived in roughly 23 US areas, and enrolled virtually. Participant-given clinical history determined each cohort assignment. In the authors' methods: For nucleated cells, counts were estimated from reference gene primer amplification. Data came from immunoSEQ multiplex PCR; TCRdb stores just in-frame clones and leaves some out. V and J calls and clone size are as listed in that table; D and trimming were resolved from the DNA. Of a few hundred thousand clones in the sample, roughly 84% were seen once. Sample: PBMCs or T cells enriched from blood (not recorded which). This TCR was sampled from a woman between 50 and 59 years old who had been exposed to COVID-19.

CDR3 sequence (DNA): TGTGCCACTCTTCGGGGAGGGAGGAACACTGAAGCTTTCTTT. This gives the protein CATLRGGRNTEAFF. The chain recombines TRBV19 with TRBJ1-1; D is undetermined. The germline V gene has CDR1 LNHDA and CDR2 SQIVND (reference sequence). V was clipped by 10 bases and J by 1 base, with 16 bases between them. The CDR3 consists of 14 residues. Full variable domain (rest looked up from reference TRBV19 and TRBJ1-1): DGGITQSPKYLFRKEGQNVTLSCEQNLNHDAMYWYRQDPGQGLRLIYYSQIVNDFQKGDIAEGYSVSREKKESFPLTVTSAQKNPTAFYLCATLRGGRNTEAFFGQGTRLTVV.